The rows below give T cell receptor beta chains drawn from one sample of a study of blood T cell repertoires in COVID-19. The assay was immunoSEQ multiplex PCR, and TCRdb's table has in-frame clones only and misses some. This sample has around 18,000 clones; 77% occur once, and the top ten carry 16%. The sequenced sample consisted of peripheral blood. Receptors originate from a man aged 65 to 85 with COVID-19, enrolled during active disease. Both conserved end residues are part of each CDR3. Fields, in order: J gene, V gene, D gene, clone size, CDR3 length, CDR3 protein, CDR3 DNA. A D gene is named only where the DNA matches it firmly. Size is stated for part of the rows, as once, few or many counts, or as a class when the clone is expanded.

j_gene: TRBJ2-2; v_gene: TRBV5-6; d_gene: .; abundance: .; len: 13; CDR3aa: CASSPVVTGELFF; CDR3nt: TGTGCCAGCAGCCCGGTCGTCACCGGGGAGCTGTTTTTT
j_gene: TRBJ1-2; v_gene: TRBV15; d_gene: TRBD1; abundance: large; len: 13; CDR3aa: CATRQGADYGYTF; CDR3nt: TGTGCCACCAGACAGGGGGCGGACTATGGCTACACCTTC
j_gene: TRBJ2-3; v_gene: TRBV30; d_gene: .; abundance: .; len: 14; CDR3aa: CAWSGLISTDTQYF; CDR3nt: TGTGCCTGGAGTGGACTAATAAGCACAGATACGCAGTATTTT
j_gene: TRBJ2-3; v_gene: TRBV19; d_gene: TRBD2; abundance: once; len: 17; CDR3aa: CASSIGTSGSLRDTQYF; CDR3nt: TGTGCCAGTAGTATAGGGACTAGCGGGAGTCTTAGAGATACGCAGTATTTT
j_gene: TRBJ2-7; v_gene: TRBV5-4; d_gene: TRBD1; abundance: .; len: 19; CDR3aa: CASSSGTGQGALFSYEQYF; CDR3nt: TGTGCCAGCAGCTCAGGAACGGGACAGGGGGCCCTTTTCTCCTACGAGCAGTACTTC
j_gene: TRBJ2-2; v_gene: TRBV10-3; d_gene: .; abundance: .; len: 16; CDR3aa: CAIRFDRSANTGELFF; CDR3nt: TGTGCCATCAGATTTGACAGAAGCGCGAACACCGGGGAGCTGTTTTTT
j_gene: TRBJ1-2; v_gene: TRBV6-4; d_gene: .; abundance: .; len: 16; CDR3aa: CASSDSLGGWNYGYTF; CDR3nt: TGTGCCAGCAGTGACTCGTTAGGGGGATGGAACTATGGCTACACCTTC
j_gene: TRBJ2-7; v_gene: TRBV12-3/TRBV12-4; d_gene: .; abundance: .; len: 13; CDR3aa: CASSLREYYEQYF; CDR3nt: TGTGCCAGCAGCTTACGGGAATACTACGAGCAGTACTTC
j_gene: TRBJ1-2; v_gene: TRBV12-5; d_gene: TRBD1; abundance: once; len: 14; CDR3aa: CASGLTGQGVGYTF; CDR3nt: TGTGCTAGTGGTTTGACCGGACAGGGCGTTGGCTACACCTTC
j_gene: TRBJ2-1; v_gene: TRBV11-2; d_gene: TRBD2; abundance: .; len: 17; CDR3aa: CASSPRSSGVTYNEQFF; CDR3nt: TGTGCCAGCAGCCCCCGGTCAAGCGGGGTTACCTACAATGAGCAGTTCTTC
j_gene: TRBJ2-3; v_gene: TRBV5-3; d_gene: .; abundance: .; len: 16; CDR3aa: CARSFETVTSTDTQYF; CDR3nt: TGTGCCAGAAGCTTTGAGACAGTCACTAGCACAGATACGCAGTATTTT
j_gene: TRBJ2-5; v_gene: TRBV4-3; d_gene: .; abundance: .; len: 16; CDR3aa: CASSQEPPGDRETQYF; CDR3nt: TGCGCCAGCAGCCAAGAACCACCAGGGGATAGGGAGACCCAGTACTTC
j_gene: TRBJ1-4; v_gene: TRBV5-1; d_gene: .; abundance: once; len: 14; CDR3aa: CASSFSPSNEKLFF; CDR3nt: TGCGCCAGCAGCTTCTCTCCCAGTAATGAAAAACTGTTTTTT
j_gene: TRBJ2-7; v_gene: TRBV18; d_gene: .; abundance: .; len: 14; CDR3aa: CASSPSAGPYEQYF; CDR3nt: TGTGCCAGCTCACCCTCCGCAGGGCCCTACGAGCAGTACTTC
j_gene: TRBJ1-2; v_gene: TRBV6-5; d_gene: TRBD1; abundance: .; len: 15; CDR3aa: CASREGVGGGYGYTF; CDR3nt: TGTGCCAGCAGAGAGGGAGTAGGGGGCGGCTATGGCTACACCTTC
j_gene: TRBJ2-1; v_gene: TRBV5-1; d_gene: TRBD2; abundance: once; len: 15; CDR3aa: CASSNGRAQANEQFF; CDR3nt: TGCGCCAGCAGCAACGGGAGGGCCCAGGCGAATGAGCAGTTCTTC
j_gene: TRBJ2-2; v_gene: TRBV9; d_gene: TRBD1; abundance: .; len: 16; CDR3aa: CASSRRDRGLGGELFF; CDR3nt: TGTGCCAGCAGCAGAAGGGACAGGGGGCTCGGCGGGGAGCTGTTTTTT
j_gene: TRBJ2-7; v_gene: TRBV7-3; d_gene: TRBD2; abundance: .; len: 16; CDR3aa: CASSLGSGGSSYEQYF; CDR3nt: TGTGCCAGCAGCTTAGGTAGCGGGGGAAGCTCCTACGAGCAGTACTTC
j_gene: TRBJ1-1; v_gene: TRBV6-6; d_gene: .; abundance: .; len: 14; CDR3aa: CASSPPGGNTEAFF; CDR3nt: TGTGCCAGCAGTCCCCCGGGTGGGAACACTGAAGCTTTCTTT
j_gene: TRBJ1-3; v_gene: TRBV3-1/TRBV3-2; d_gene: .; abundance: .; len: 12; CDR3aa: CASSPGGATIYF; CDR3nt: TGTGCCAGCAGCCCGGGTGGGGCCACCATATATTTT
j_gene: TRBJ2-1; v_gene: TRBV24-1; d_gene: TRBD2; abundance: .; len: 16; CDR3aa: CATSEAAGGGYNEQFF; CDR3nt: TGTGCCACCAGTGAGGCAGCGGGAGGGGGTTACAATGAGCAGTTCTTC
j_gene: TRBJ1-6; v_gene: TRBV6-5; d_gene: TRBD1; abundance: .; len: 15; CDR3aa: CASTSWRTGGSPLHF; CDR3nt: TGTGCCAGCACCTCCTGGAGGACAGGAGGCTCCCCCCTCCACTTT
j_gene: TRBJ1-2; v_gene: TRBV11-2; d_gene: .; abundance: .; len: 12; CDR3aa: CASSLGNYGYTF; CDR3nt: TGTGCCAGCAGCTTGGGCAACTATGGCTACACCTTC
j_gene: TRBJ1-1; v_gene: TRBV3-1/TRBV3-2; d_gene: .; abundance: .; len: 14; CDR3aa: CASSQDRLAMEAFF; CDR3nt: TGTGCCAGCAGCCAAGATCGTTTAGCCATGGAAGCTTTCTTT
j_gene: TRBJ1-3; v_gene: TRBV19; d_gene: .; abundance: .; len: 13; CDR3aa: CASSPGSGNTIYF; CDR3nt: TGTGCCAGTAGTCCCGGCTCTGGAAACACCATATATTTT
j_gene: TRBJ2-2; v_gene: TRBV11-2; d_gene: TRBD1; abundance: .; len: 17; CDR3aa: CASSPRTGGRNTGELFF; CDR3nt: TGTGCCAGCAGCCCCCGGACAGGGGGCAGGAACACCGGGGAGCTGTTTTTT
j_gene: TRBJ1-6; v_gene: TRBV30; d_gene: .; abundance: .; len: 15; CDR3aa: CAWSGRTFLNSPLHF; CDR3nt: TGTGCCTGGAGCGGGAGGACTTTCTTAAATTCACCCCTCCACTTT
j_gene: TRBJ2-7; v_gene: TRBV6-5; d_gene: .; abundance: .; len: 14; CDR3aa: CASSYGRDSYEQYF; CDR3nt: TGTGCCAGCAGTTATGGTCGGGATTCCTACGAGCAGTACTTC
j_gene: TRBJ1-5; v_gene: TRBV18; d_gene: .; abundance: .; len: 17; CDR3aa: CASSPVSRGIGNQPQHF; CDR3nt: TGTGCCAGCTCACCAGTTAGCAGGGGAATTGGCAATCAGCCCCAGCATTTT
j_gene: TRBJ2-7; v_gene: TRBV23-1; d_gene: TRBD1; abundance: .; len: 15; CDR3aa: CASSRLRQGLYEQYF; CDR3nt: TGCGCCAGCAGTCGCCTACGACAGGGATTGTACGAGCAGTACTTC
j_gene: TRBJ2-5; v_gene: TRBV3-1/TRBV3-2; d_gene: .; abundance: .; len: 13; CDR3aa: CASERTLRETQYF; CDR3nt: TGTGCCAGCGAAAGGACTTTACGGGAGACCCAGTACTTC
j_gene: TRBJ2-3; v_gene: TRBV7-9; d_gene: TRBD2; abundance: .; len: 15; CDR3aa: CASSLTSGSTDTQYF; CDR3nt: TGTGCCAGCAGCTTGACTAGCGGGAGTACAGATACGCAGTATTTT
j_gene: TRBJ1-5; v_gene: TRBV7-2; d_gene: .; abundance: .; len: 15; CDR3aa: CASSSRGGGAPPQHF; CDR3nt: TGTGCCAGCAGCTCTCGGGGAGGGGGGGCTCCGCCCCAGCATTTT
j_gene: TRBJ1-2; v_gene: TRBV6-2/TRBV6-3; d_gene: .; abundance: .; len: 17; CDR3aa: CASSAHRDALANYGYTF; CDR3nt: TGTGCCAGCAGTGCGCACAGGGACGCGCTGGCTAACTATGGCTACACCTTC
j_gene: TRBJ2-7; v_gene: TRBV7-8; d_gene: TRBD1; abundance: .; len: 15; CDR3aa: CASSFPGQGAGEQYF; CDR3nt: TGTGCCAGCAGCTTTCCGGGACAGGGGGCAGGCGAGCAGTACTTC
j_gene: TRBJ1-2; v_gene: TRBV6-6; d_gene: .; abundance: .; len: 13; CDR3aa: CASSPRVVNGYTF; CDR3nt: TGTGCCAGCAGTCCCAGGGTTGTCAATGGCTACACCTTC